Shown below are 20 T cell receptor beta chains from a single sample sequenced in a study of blood T cells in healthy people across ages (dated by TCRdb to between 2014 and 2017). Receptor libraries were prepared by 5' RACE. The reads were generated on an Illumina HiSeq 2500. A second roughly 6 to 12 cycle PCR used a sample-barcoded 5' primer and a J-beta primer mix. Using fastp at Q25 and MiXCR, TCRdb reprocessed the public reads and kept productive beta chains. Here each entry gathers all rows of one CDR3 protein and keeps the most common genes and DNA. Here the sample has about 900,000 distinct CDR3 sequences; approximately 65% occur a single time. The ten largest make up 25% to 35% of the sample. The sequencing input was blood. The receptors derive from a young man in good health.

The chain couples TRBV6-2 or TRBV6-3 to TRBJ1-2; D is perhaps TRBD1 (6 bases). Germline V gives CDR1 MNHEY, CDR2 SVGEGT. Between the trimmed V and J ends, which lost 2 bases and 8 bases, there was a span of 21 bases. The CDR3 loop spans 16 amino acids. The CDR3: CASSYATGSRSTGYTF. In DNA form, the CDR3 reads TGTGCCAGCAGTTACGCGACAGGCTCCCGTTCTACGGGCTACACCTTC.

The V gene is TRBV4-3, the J gene TRBJ2-3; a weak D match, TRBD2 (7 bases). This CDR3 spans 19 amino acids. Trimming shortened V by 0 bases and J by 1 base, and 20 bases separated the two germline ends. Germline V gene lookup returns CDR1 LGHNA and CDR2 YSLEER. The CDR3 sequence: CASSQERVWGGGGTDTQYF. The CDR3 DNA sequence: TGCGCCAGCAGCCAAGAGCGAGTCTGGGGGGGGGGCGGCACAGATACGCAGTATTTT.

The rearrangement uses TRBV5-1 and TRBJ2-5, with 13 bases fitting TRBD2. The CDR3 runs 15 residues. Losses at the gene ends were 3 bases for V and 11 bases for J; bases not matched to a gene: 10. CDR1 SGHRS and CDR2 YFSETQ come from the germline V gene. In DNA form, the CDR3 reads TGCGCCAGCAGCTCTACTAGCGGGGGGGCAAATGAGCAGTACTTC. Its translation is CASSSTSGGANEQYF.

The table lists this clonotype with a few counts. The J gene is TRBJ2-1, the V gene TRBV4-3; no clear D. Germline CDR1 LGHNA, CDR2 YSLEER. The CDR3 covers 15 residues. V was cut by 0 bases and J by 8 bases, with 14 bases left in between. The CDR3 region is CASSQEQTLWHEQFF. The DNA for the CDR3 is TGCGCCAGCAGCCAAGAGCAAACGCTTTGGCATGAGCAGTTCTTC.

This chain links TRBV6-5 with TRBJ2-5, with 9 bases identical to TRBD2. Unmatched junction bases numbered 12, after V lost 5 bases and J lost 5 bases. Germline lookup yields CDR1 MNHEY and CDR2 SVGAGI. This CDR3 contains 16 residues. The chain's CDR3 is CASSRSGGLLWETQYF. Here the CDR3 DNA reads TGTGCCAGCAGTCGGAGCGGGGGGCTTTTGTGGGAGACCCAGTACTTC.

This clonotype was seen a few times. The chain couples TRBV21-1 to TRBJ2-4; the D segment call TRBD1 is taken from the table without a DNA check. The J call is doubtful: the DNA matches TRBJ2-7 better. TRBV21-1 is flagged as a pseudogene. The CDR3 extends over 14 amino acids. CDR3 amino acids: CASSKGQRTYEQYF. In DNA, the CDR3 is TGTGCCAGCAGCAAAGGACAGAGAACCTACGAGCAGTACTTC.

In its sample, this clonotype was seen many times. The chain recombines TRBV4-2 with TRBJ2-1, with D tentatively TRBD2 (6 bases). The V and J ends lost 5 bases and 2 bases respectively, with 7 bases between them. Germline V gene lookup returns CDR1 LGHNA and CDR2 YNFKEQ. CDR3 length: 13 amino acids. CDR3 protein: CASSGTAYNEQFF. The CDR3 coding sequence is TGTGCCAGCAGCGGGACTGCCTACAATGAGCAGTTCTTC.

The V and J genes are TRBV4-3 and TRBJ2-6, with D hard to call. Per the germline V gene, CDR1 is LGHNA and CDR2 is YSLEER. The CDR3 covers 15 residues. V dropped 4 bases and J dropped 3 bases, with 10 bases sitting between them. CDR3 amino acids: CASSLEWLGANVLTF. The CDR3 DNA reads as TGCGCCAGCAGCCTAGAGTGGCTTGGGGCCAACGTCCTGACTTTC.

The chain uses TRBV20-1 and TRBJ2-5; 9 bases match TRBD2. V was clipped by 5 bases and J by 5 bases; unmatched bases: 12. In germline, CDR1 is DFQATT, CDR2 SNEGSKA (reference sequence). The CDR3 runs 15 residues. The CDR3 bases are TGCAGTGCTGCAATAGCGGGGGCGTCCTGTGAGACCCAGTACTTC. Protein product: CSAAIAGASCETQYF.

The table lists this clonotype with a count of one. The chain is built from TRBV10-3 and TRBJ1-5; a possible D gene is TRBD1 (6 bases). The CDR3 extends over 16 amino acids. Per the germline V gene, CDR1 is ENHRY and CDR2 is SYGVKD. Deletions cut 1 base from V and 2 bases from J, with 12 bases between. CDR3 nucleotide sequence: TGTGCCATCAGTGAGTATCGGAGGGGGGGCAATCAGCCCCAGCATTTT. Translation: CAISEYRRGGNQPQHF.

There are many counts of this clonotype. The genes are TRBV20-1 and TRBJ1-5; possible D gene TRBD1, 6 bases. The CDR3 extends over 14 amino acids. V lost 3 bases, J lost 5 bases, and 14 bases lay in between. Germline V lookup: CDR1 DFQATT, CDR2 SNEGSKA (reference sequence). The CDR3, as DNA: TGCAGTGCTAGCGCCAGGGGATATGATCAGCCCCAGCATTTT. Amino acids: CSASARGYDQPQHF.

V and J are TRBV6-5 and TRBJ2-1; either TRBD1 or TRBD2 may fit D (5 bases each). V shed 2 bases and J shed 6 bases, with 23 bases lying between them. The CDR3 has 18 amino acids. The germline V gene has CDR1 MNHEY and CDR2 SVGAGI. The CDR3 DNA follows: TGTGCCAGCAGTTACGAAAGAGGGTTGCAGGGATTTGCCAATGAGCAGTTCTTC. This encodes CASSYERGLQGFANEQFF.

A few counts support this clonotype. J is TRBJ2-3 and V is TRBV20-1; maybe TRBD1 (6 bases). Germline V gene data show CDR1 as DFQATT and CDR2 as SNEGSKA (reference sequence). Trimming took 2 bases from V and 6 from J, leaving 12 bases between them. The CDR3 totals 13 residues. CDR3 DNA: TGCAGTGCTAGACAGGGGACGGGGGATACGCAGTATTTT. It specifies CSARQGTGDTQYF.

The chain carries TRBV18 and TRBJ2-7; D tentatively fits TRBD1 or TRBD2 (5 bases each). The CDR3 covers 15 residues. The germline CDR1 and CDR2 sequences are KGHSH and LQKENI. V shed 4 bases and J shed 2 bases, with 15 bases lying between them. In DNA, the CDR3 is TGTGCCAGCTCACTTCAAGAGGGGCGCGCCTACGAGCAGTACTTC. This sequence encodes CASSLQEGRAYEQYF.

For this clonotype: Relative to the germline gene, one junction end is altered; a read error may explain this. The V gene is TRBV11-3, the J gene TRBJ2-1; 11 bases fit TRBD1. The CDR3 is 18 residues long. The germline V gene encodes CDR1 SGHNT and CDR2 YENEEA. The CDR3 loop reads CARSPGQGAADPYNEQFF. CDR3 nucleotides: TGTGCCCGCAGCCCAGGACAGGGGGCGGCGGACCCCTACAATGAGCAGTTCTTC.

The chain recombines TRBV11-2 with TRBJ2-1; D gene unclear. This CDR3 region has 16 residues. V was clipped by 5 bases and J by 4 bases, with 18 bases between them. CDR1 SGHAT and CDR2 FQNNGV come from the germline V gene. The CDR3 DNA is TGTGCCAGCAGCCCCCACCCGGTGAGAGCGTACAATGAGCAGTTCTTC. Translation: CASSPHPVRAYNEQFF.

V is TRBV9 and J is TRBJ2-3; perhaps TRBD2 as D (7 bases). Germline loops: CDR1 SGDLS, CDR2 YYNGEE. The CDR3 has 16 amino acids. The V gene lost 2 bases and the J gene lost 5 bases, with 18 bases spanning the gap. The CDR3 bases are TGTGCCAGCAGCGTTTCGGGGGGCCCCTTTATAGATACGCAGTATTTT. Protein: CASSVSGGPFIDTQYF.

The chain couples TRBV28 to TRBJ2-3; no clear D gene. This CDR3 is 12 amino acids long. Germline CDR1 reads MDHEN; CDR2 reads SYDVKM. V dropped 5 bases and J dropped 8 bases, with 11 bases sitting between them. The CDR3 coding sequence is TGTGCCAGCAGTGCCCCCAAGGCTACGCAGTATTTT. This codes for CASSAPKATQYF.

This clonotype has more than one count but fewer than ten. The J gene is TRBJ1-5, the V gene TRBV9; no clear D gene. Trimming shortened V by 2 bases and J by 3 bases, and 9 bases separated the two germline ends. CDR1 and CDR2 from the germline V gene are SGDLS and YYNGEE. The CDR3 consists of 14 residues. CDR3 DNA: TGTGCCAGCAGCGTTGGGCAGGACAATCAGCCCCAGCATTTT. Protein: CASSVGQDNQPQHF.

J is TRBJ2-7 and V is TRBV11-2; the match to TRBD1 covers 12 bases. Germline CDR1 is SGHAT and CDR2 is FQNNGV. The CDR3 covers 17 residues. The J segment lost 4 bases and the V segment lost 2 bases, leaving 9 bases of the junction unmatched. CDR3 sequence (DNA): TGTGCCAGCAGCTTATTTTCTGGGACAGGGGGCTCATACGAGCAGTACTTC. Translated: CASSLFSGTGGSYEQYF.